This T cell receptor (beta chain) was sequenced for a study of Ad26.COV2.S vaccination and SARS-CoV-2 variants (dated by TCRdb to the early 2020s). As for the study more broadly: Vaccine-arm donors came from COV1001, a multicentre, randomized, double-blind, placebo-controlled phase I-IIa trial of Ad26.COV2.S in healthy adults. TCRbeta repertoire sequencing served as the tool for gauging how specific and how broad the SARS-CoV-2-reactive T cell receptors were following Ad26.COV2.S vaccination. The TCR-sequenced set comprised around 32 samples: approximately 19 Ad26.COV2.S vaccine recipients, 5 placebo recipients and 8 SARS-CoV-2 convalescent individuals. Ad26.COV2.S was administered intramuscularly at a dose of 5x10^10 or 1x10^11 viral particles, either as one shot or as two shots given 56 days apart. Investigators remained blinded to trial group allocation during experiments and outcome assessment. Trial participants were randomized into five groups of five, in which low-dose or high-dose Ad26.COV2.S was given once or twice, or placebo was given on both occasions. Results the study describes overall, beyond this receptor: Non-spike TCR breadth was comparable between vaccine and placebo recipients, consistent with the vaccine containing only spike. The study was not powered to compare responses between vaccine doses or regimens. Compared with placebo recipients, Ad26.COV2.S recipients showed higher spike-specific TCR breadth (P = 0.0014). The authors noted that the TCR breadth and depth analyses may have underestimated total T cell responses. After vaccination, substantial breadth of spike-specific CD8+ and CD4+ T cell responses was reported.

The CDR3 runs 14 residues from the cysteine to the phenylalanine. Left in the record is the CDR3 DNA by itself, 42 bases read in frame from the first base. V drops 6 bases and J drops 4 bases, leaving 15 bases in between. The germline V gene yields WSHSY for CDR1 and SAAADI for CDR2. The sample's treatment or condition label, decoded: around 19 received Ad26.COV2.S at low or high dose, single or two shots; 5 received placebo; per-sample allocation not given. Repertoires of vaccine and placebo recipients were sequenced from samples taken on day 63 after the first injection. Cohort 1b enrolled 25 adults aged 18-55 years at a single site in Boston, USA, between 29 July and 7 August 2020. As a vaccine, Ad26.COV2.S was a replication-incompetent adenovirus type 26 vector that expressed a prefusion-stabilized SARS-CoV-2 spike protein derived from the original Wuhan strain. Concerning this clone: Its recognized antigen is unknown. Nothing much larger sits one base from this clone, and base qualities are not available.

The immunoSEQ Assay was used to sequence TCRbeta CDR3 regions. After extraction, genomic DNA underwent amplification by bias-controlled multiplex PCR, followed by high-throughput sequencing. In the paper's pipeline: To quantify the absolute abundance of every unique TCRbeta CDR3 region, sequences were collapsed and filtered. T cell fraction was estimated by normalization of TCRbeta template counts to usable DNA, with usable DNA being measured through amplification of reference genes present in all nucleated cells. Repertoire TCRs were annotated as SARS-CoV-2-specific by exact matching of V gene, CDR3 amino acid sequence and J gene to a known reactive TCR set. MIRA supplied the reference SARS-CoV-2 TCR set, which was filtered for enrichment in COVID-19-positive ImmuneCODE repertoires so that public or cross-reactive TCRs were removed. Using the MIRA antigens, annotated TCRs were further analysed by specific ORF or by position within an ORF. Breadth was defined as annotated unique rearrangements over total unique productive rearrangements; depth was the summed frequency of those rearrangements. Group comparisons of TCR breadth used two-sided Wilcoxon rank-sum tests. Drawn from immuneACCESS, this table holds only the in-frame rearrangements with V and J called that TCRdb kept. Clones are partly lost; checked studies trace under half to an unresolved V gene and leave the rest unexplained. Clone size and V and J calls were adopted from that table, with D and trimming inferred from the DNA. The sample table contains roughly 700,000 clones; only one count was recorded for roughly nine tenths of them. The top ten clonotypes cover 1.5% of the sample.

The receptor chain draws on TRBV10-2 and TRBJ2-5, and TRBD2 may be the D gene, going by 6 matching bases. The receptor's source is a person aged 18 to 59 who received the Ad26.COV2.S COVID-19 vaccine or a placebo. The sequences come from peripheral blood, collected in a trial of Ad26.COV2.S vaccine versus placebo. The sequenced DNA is TGCGCCAGCAGCGCCGGGACTTGGGGAGAGACCCAGTACTTC. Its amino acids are CASSAGTWGETQYF.